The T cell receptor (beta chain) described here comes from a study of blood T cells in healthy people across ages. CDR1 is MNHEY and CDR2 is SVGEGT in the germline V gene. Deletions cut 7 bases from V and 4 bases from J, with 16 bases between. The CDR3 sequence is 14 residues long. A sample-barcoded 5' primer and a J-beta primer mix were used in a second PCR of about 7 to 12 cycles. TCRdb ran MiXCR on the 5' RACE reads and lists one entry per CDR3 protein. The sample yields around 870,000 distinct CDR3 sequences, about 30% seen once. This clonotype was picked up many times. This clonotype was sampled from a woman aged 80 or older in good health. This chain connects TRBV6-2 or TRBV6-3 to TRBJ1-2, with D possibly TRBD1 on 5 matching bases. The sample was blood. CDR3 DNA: TGTGCCAGCACTTGGACACCCTTTTCCTATGGCTACACCTTC. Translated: CASTWTPFSYGYTF.